This TCR beta chain derives from a study of T cells in Graves' hyperthyroidism and ophthalmopathy. The V end lost 6 bases, the J end lost 4 bases, and 18 bases lay between the germline ends. The CDR3 contains 14 residues. Germline CDR1 DFQATT, CDR2 SNEGSKA (reference sequence). RNA transcripts provided the source from which TCR beta CDR3 regions were amplified. HTBI primers were employed in a first-round RT-PCR of the TCR CDR3. MiXCR, run by TCRdb on the multiplex PCR reads, gives a single entry per CDR3 protein. Seen here are around 450,000 distinct CDR3 sequences, about 15% observed once, and the top ten hold over 12%. Hyperthyroidism patients were newly diagnosed, had disease duration under 2 months, and were aged 18 to 65 years. It was uncontrolled infection, other autoimmune disease, pregnancy or lactation that excluded patients. Study-wide results and caveats: With a median lead of 6.5 months before onset, the model predicted ophthalmopathy. Within blood appeared most thyroid clonotypes that had expanded above 0.001.

This clonotype occurred a few times. The antigen remains unidentified. The sample was blood. The clonotype originates from a woman aged 18-30 years with Graves' hyperthyroidism. The chain joins TRBV20-1 to TRBJ1-1, with D possibly matching TRBD1 (6 bases). The CDR3 DNA follows: TGCAGTGCCCTTCCGGGGGGCCGGGTCACTGAAGCTTTCTTT. It yields the protein CSALPGGRVTEAFF.